This TCR beta chain originates from a study of blood T cell repertoires in COVID-19. Looking at the study overall: The origin of the acute and convalescent COVID-19 samples was the United States, Italy and Spain. The cDNA or gDNA used as material had been derived from T cells, B-cell-depleted T cells, or PBMCs.

Germline trimming cut 7 bases from V and 4 bases from J; bases unmatched to any gene: 7. Germline CDR1 reads MNHEY; CDR2 reads SVGAGI. There are 14 residues in the CDR3. As originally analysed: Reference gene primer amplification gave estimated nucleated cell counts. Clones were read by immunoSEQ multiplex PCR, and TCRdb kept only the in-frame ones, dropping some. For V, J and clone size, that table is used; D and trimming come from the DNA. The repertoire holds 240,000 or so clones, with about 85% as singletons. This clone has only a few counts. V gene TRBV6-5 combines with J gene TRBJ2-3; TRBD2 matches 8 bases. The sample comprised peripheral blood. The origin of this receptor is a man aged 25 to 40 who had recovered from COVID-19. CDR3: CASKTSGHSDTQYF. The CDR3 DNA follows: TGTGCCAGCAAAACTAGCGGACACTCAGATACGCAGTATTTT.